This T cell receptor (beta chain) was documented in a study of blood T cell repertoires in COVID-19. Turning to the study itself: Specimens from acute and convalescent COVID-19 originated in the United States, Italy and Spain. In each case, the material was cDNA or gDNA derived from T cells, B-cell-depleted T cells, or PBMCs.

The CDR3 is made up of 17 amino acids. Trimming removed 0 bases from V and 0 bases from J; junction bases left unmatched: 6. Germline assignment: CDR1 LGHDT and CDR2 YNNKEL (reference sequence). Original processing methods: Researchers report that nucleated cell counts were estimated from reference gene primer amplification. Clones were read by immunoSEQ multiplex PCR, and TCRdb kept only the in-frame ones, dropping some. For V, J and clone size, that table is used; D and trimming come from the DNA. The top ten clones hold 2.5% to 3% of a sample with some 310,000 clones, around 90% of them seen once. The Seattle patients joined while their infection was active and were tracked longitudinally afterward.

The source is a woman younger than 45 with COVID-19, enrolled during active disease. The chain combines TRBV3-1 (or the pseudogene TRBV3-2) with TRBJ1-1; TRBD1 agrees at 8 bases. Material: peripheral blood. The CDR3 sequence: CASSQELRQGLNTEAFF. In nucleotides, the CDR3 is TGTGCCAGCAGCCAAGAACTCCGACAGGGGTTGAACACTGAAGCTTTCTTT.